This T cell receptor beta chain was retrieved from a study of post-analysis software for immune sequencing data. V gave up 0 bases and J gave up 2 bases, with 8 bases separating them. Germline loops: CDR1 SGHTA, CDR2 FQGTGA. CDR3 length: 16 residues. The study, taken as a whole, reports: Relative to controls, patients with multiple sclerosis showed significantly lower normalized Chao1 diversity. Batch-mates among the samples co-clustered strongly by F measure. The five TRBV segments detected at higher frequency in patients than in controls included TRBV5-6, TRBV5-1 and TRBV20-1.

This clonotype has a handful of counts. Its antigen is not identified. Included in the TCR beta cDNA libraries were unique molecular identifiers. Input amounts of roughly 0.85 to 10 million T cells were used. These gave about 500,000 cDNA molecules, so each molecule approximated one T cell. TCRdb used MiXCR to reprocess the PCR reads, holding one entry per CDR3 protein. The sample contains under 650,000 distinct CDR3 sequences, 44% of which appear only once. Sequencing was done on a sample of blood. This receptor was taken from a girl aged 5-17 years with multiple sclerosis. The chain has TRBV7-3 and TRBJ2-6; TRBD2 is a possible D gene (6 bases). The DNA of the CDR3 is TGTGCCAGCAGCTTAACGTGGGGGGCTGGGGCCAACGTCCTGACTTTC. It specifies CASSLTWGAGANVLTF.